This TCR beta chain was obtained from a study of T cell repertoires in cytomegalovirus infection. Across the whole study: It was the public TCR beta signatures that indicated both CMV infection and matching HLA type.

Study conclusions and caveats: Across the ex vivo response, the dominant clonotypes were HLA-C-restricted CMV-specific TCR beta clonotypes.

MiXCR was run by TCRdb on the reads, yielding one entry per CDR3 protein. This sample has around 280,000 distinct CDR3 sequences, with roughly an eighth found just once. CDR3 length: 16 residues. Per the germline V gene, CDR1 is SGHNT and CDR2 is YYREEE (reference sequence). V shed 4 bases and J shed 4 bases, with 20 bases lying between them. This clonotype was seen many times. No antigen is known for it. Input material: PBMCs. This receptor was obtained from a human donor in good health (CMV status not recorded). Some clones in this sample may be carry-over from other donors' samples. The chain uses TRBV5-4 and TRBJ1-1; no clear D. CDR3 loop: CASSDGGRARTTEAFF. CDR3 nucleotide sequence: TGTGCCAGCAGCGATGGTGGTCGGGCACGGACCACTGAAGCTTTCTTT.